This record looks at one T cell receptor beta chain sequence and its context. The antigen remains undetermined. This sample was taken from a study of vaccination effects on CD4 cells after COVID-19. Across the whole study: Post-vaccine sample collection fell at a median of 72 days after the second dose.

Antigen-specific CD4+ T cells were expanded with viral peptide pools in the ViraFEST assay before sequencing. At the end of about 9 days of culture, CD4+ T cells were isolated. Everyone in the study got two shots of either the BNT162b2 or mRNA-1273 vaccine. Nucleocapsid antibodies were negative in the vaccine recipients, who had never had SARS-CoV-2 infection. Cultures of about 2 million PBMC per well contained approximately 10 IU/ml IL-2 plus 10 ug/ml peptides. On both days 3 and 7, half of the culture medium was replaced with IL-2 medium. TCRdb's copy holds only in-frame clones and misses some; the assay was immunoSEQ multiplex PCR. The sample gives roughly 70,000 clones, about 80% of which show up once; about 0.91% is in the top ten. Germline assignment: CDR1 SGDLS and CDR2 YYNGEE. V was shortened by 1 base and J by 5 bases, with 12 bases between the two germline ends. CDR3 length: 14 residues.

The sequence came from a human donor who received a COVID-19 vaccine. V and J are TRBV9 and TRBJ1-1; perhaps TRBD1 as D (5 bases). The sequenced sample was CD4+ T cells from PBMCs cultured with HCoV-OC43 spike peptides, obtained after COVID-19 vaccination. As for subset: HCoV-OC43 spike overlapping peptide pool stimulation. In DNA form, the CDR3 reads TGTGCCAGCAGCGTAAATGTTGGGGGTACTGAAGCTTTCTTT. This encodes CASSVNVGGTEAFF.